This record looks at one T cell receptor beta chain sequence and its context. This clone is a singleton in its sample. Its binding antigen is unknown. Per-base qualities were not stored, and no clone one base away is much larger. TCR CDR3 regions were amplified from genomic DNA by multiplex PCR using the deep immunoSEQ assay. For each cell subset, the extracted genomic DNA was distributed evenly across all wells of several immunoSEQ 96-well plates, and each plate served as one replicate. For sorted subsets, roughly 200 ng of genomic DNA, equivalent to 30,000 or so T cell genomes, went into each replicate PCR. The purified libraries were quantified using a Qubit 3.0 fluorometer, sized with a Bioanalyzer 2100, and then quantified again using the KAPA Library Quantification kit. Each immunoSEQ 96-well plate was sequenced on its own single-read 150-cycle Illumina NextSeq 550 flow cell. The source study handled its data this way. Because the immunoSEQ output included only junctional sequences and no quality scores, the filtering could not be the same as the filtering used for full-length reads. To assign V/J genes and CDR3, sequences were annotated against IMGT germline references using PyIR, a Python wrapper for IgBLAST v1.9. Reads were filtered out if the reads had weak V/J assignments (E-value above 1e-6), no CDR3, stop codons, out-of-frame junctions, or ambiguous translated residues. V3J clonotypes were defined as sequences sharing the same inferred V gene, J gene, and CDR3 amino acid sequence. Percentage overlap between repertoires was calculated by dividing the number of shared unique clonotypes by the size of the smaller repertoire. RTK rarefaction, the Chao1 estimator, and Recon v2.1 estimates of unobserved clonotypes were used to assess repertoire richness. OLGA was used to compute generation probabilities for all TCRbeta clonotypes that the gDNA method yielded from several donors. Sourced from immuneACCESS, this table was stored by TCRdb with only in-frame sequences that have V and J called. A share of the clones is absent; for the studies checked, an unresolved V gene accounts for under half, and the remainder has no known explanation. The DNA was the basis for D and trimming; V, J and clone size are from that table. The sample table lists 2 million or so clones, just under 95% of them with a count of one. The ten largest clones take up around 1.1% of the sample.

This specimen comes from a study of shared clonotypes between healthy human individuals (dated by TCRdb to 2018 to 2020). Background for the entire study: The cohort comprised a couple of women and a few men aged 18 to 49 years. For each donor, CD4 naive and CD4 memory were each given three plates, CD8 naive was given two plates, and CD8 memory was given one plate. To estimate repertoire size and how much clonotypes are shared between individuals, the study performed deep sequencing of blood TCR repertoires from a few healthy adults. Libraries were prepared and TCR repertoires were sequenced by different laboratories using diverse techniques, in order to increase sequencing depth and limit assay-specific biases. Between about 0.94 and 10 billion PBMCs per donor were obtained by leukapheresis.

General conclusions and limits of the study: Clonotypes shared by all four sorted-subset donors showed higher generation probabilities than non-shared clonotypes. Pairwise subsampling led to the expectation that sequencing depth would affect the degree of clonotype sharing among donors. Sampling was limited to blood, and TCR repertoires in tissue likely differ from TCR repertoires in blood. Incomplete sequencing was indicated by rarefaction of sorted-subset datasets, despite the large sequencing depth. The small number of donors limited the genetic and exposure-history diversity represented. When several donors were compared, the shared fraction of clonotypes was about 5.5% for naive CD4, approximately 3.3% for naive CD8, 2% to 2.5% for memory CD4, and 0.35% to 0.4% for memory CD8. Larger estimated clonotype richness was generally found for naive subsets than for memory subsets.

CD8 naive samples were obtained by positive selection for CCR7 among CD45RO-negative cells, yielding a CD45RA+CCR7+ population from which TemRA cells were excluded. The donors were healthy, HIV-negative adults who had no recently reported acute infections or vaccinations. Every donor was a Caucasian adult living in Nashville, Tennessee, USA. Blood was collected by leukapheresis, and PBMCs were isolated by Ficoll-Histopaque density gradient centrifugation and then cryopreserved in liquid nitrogen vapor phase. Analytical flow cytometry was used to check the purity and quantity of each magnetically sorted T cell population. From each sorted fraction, genomic DNA was isolated and quantified by UV absorbance on a Nanodrop 2000c. The TCR sequence derives from a man aged 18-30 years in good health. Sequencing used naive CD8+ T cells sorted from blood. The cell subset or site label corresponds to: CD45RA+CCR7+.

The bases are TGTGCCAGCAGGGACACCGGCGCAGATACGCAGTATTTT. Translated, this gives CASRDTGADTQYF. This sequence uses TRBV9 and TRBJ2-3, with a weak D call of TRBD1 (5 bases match). Between the V and J ends, shortened by 5 bases and 4 bases respectively, the junction contains 11 bases. Taken from cysteine to phenylalanine, the CDR3 has 13 residues. The CDR3 DNA has 39 bases and is translated from base 1. CDR1 SGDLS and CDR2 YYNGEE were looked up in the germline V gene.